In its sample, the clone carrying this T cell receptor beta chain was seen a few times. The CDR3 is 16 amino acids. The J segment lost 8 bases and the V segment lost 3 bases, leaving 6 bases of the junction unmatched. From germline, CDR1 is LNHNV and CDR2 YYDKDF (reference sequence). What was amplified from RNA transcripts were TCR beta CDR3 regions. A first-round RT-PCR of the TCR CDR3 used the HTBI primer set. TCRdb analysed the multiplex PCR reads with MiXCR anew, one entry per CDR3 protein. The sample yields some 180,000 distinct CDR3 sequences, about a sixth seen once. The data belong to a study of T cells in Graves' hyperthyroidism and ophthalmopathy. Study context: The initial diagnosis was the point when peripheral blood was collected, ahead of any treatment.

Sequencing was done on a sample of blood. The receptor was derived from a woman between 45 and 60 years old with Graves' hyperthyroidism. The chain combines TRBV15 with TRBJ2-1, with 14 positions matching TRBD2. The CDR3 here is CATSSNAGLAGDEQFF. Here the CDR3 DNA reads TGTGCCACCAGCAGTAATGCGGGACTAGCGGGAGATGAGCAGTTCTTC.